What follows are 15 T cell receptor beta chains derived from one specimen sequenced in a study of shared clonotypes between healthy human individuals. Data came from immunoSEQ multiplex PCR; TCRdb stores just in-frame clones and leaves some out. The sample has around 370,000 clones; 90% to 97% are singletons. Sequencing used memory CD8+ T cells sorted from blood. This sample's subset: CD45RO+ cells pooled with CCR7-negative TemRA cells. Every receptor here comes from a man aged 30-40 years in good health.

V usage is TRBV9 and J usage is TRBJ2-1; D gene uncertain. Germline CDR1 is SGDLS and CDR2 is YYNGEE. Trimming pared 4 bases from V and 8 bases from J, leaving 13 bases between. This CDR3 contains 13 residues. Written as DNA, the CDR3 is TGTGCCAGCAGCCCGGCCCGCCGCCATGAGCAGTTCTTC. Its translation is CASSPARRHEQFF.

Worth noting for this clone: Other DNA sequences in this specimen translate into the identical CDR3. The chain links TRBV6-1 to TRBJ2-4, with D uncertain. The germline gives CDR1 MNHNS, CDR2 SASEGT. The CDR3 is 14 amino acids. V gave up 1 base and J gave up 0 bases, with 4 bases separating them. The CDR3 protein is CASSEGLAKNIQYF. CDR3 sequence (DNA): TGTGCCAGCAGTGAAGGACTAGCCAAAAACATTCAGTACTTC.

The gene calls are TRBV5-1 and TRBJ2-2, with a tentative D call TRBD2 (5 bases). CDR1 is SGHRS and CDR2 is YFSETQ in the germline V gene. The CDR3 runs to 16 residues. V shed 4 bases and J shed 0 bases, with 13 bases lying between them. The CDR3 region is CASSLATGANTGELFF. The CDR3, as DNA: TGCGCCAGCAGCCTGGCCACCGGGGCGAACACCGGGGAGCTGTTTTTT. Looking up the rest from reference TRBV5-1 and TRBJ2-2 gives the full variable domain: KAGVTQTPRYLIKTRGQQVTLSCSPISGHRSVSWYQQTPGQGLQFLFEYFSETQRNKGNFPGRFSGRQFSNSRSEMNVSTLELGDSALYLCASSLATGANTGELFFGEGSRLTVL.

The chain combines TRBV6-4 with TRBJ2-3; 7 nucleotides line up with TRBD2. Germline-derived CDR1 and CDR2 are MRHNA and SNTAGT. The CDR3 contains 13 residues. The J segment lost 4 bases and the V segment lost 5 bases, leaving 3 bases of the junction unmatched. CDR3 nucleotides: TGTGCCAGCAGTCTCGGACTAGCAGATACGCAGTATTTT. It is translated as CASSLGLADTQYF.

The chain joins TRBV2 to TRBJ2-5; 9 bases are shared with TRBD2. Trimming cost V 5 bases and J 1 base; bases outside gene matches: 5. Germline-derived CDR1 and CDR2 are SNHLY and FYNNEI. CDR3 size: 15 residues. CDR3 protein: CASSTVAGAQETQYF. CDR3 coding DNA: TGTGCCAGCAGTACAGTAGCGGGAGCCCAAGAGACCCAGTACTTC.

This clone was detected once. CDR3 in amino acids: CASSSMDGRTEAFF. The CDR3 nucleotides read TGTGCCAGCAGCTCTATGGACGGTCGTACTGAAGCTTTCTTT. V is TRBV7-9 and J is TRBJ1-1; D is unresolved. CDR3 size: 14 residues. V was trimmed by 4 bases and J by 5 bases, leaving 14 bases between them. Germline V lookup: CDR1 SEHNR, CDR2 FQNEAQ (reference sequence). Drawing the rest from reference TRBV7-9 and TRBJ1-1, the complete variable domain is DTGVSQNPRHKITKRGQNVTFRCDPISEHNRLYWYRQTLGQGPEFLTYFQNEAQLEKSRLLSDRFSAERPKGSFSTLEIQRTEQGDSAMYLCASSSMDGRTEAFFGQGTRLTVV.

The chain combines TRBV28 with TRBJ2-7, with TRBD1 matching over 11 bases. Germline-derived CDR1 and CDR2 are MDHEN and SYDVKM. This CDR3 has 14 residues. Losses at the gene ends were 10 bases for V and 4 bases for J; bases not matched to a gene: 9. For the CDR3, the DNA is TGTGCCACCTTTCGGACAGGGGGCGTTTACGAGCAGTACTTC. Residues: CATFRTGGVYEQYF.

The V call is TRBV7-3, the J call TRBJ2-3, with D uncertain. Per the germline V gene, CDR1 is SGHTA and CDR2 is FQGTGA. V was trimmed by 1 base and J by 0 bases, leaving 8 bases between them. The CDR3 consists of 15 residues. CDR3 nucleotides: TGTGCCAGCAGCTTAAATTTGGCTAGCACAGATACGCAGTATTTT. This codes for CASSLNLASTDTQYF.

A word on this clone: Other DNA sequences in this sample translate to the same CDR3. The gene calls are TRBV20-1 and TRBJ1-2; no firm D call. Germline values: CDR1 DFQATT, CDR2 SNEGSKA (reference sequence). Trimming removed 3 bases from V and 5 bases from J, with 7 bases in between. The length of the CDR3 is 11 residues. The CDR3 DNA reads as TGCAGTGCTAGCCGGTATTATGGCTACACCTTC. It specifies CSASRYYGYTF.

CDR3 nucleotide sequence: TGTGCCAGCAGTCCGGGACTAGCGGGAGTCGGGGATACGCAGTATTTT. This gives the protein CASSPGLAGVGDTQYF. The V and J genes are TRBV27 and TRBJ2-3, with TRBD2 matching over 14 bases. Germline values: CDR1 MNHEY, CDR2 SMNVEV (reference sequence). The CDR3 runs 16 residues. The V gene end was trimmed by 5 bases and the J gene end by 6 bases; junction bases not matched to a gene: 7.

The chain carries TRBV6-6 and TRBJ2-7; 8 nucleotides match TRBD1. V shed 0 bases and J 5 bases; nucleotides not matched to a gene: 6. The CDR3 totals 15 residues. Germline V gene lookup returns CDR1 MNHNY and CDR2 SVGAGI (reference sequence). CDR3 amino acids: CASSYSYQGADEQYF. For the CDR3, the DNA is TGTGCCAGCAGTTACTCGTATCAGGGGGCAGACGAGCAGTACTTC.

The chain combines TRBV6-1 with TRBJ2-6, with 8 bases matching TRBD1. J gave up 3 bases and V 10 bases, and 8 bases lay outside the gene matches. This CDR3 is 15 amino acids long. Germline values: CDR1 MNHNS, CDR2 SASEGT. The CDR3, as DNA: TGTGCCAACCGGACAGGGAAAGGTGGGGCCAACGTCCTGACTTTC. Translated, it gives CANRTGKGGANVLTF.

This clone came up once. V gene TRBV10-3 combines with J gene TRBJ2-7; 7 nucleotides align to TRBD1. V dropped 3 bases and J dropped 12; count of bases not matched to a gene: 8. The CDR3 contains 12 residues. CDR1 ENHRY and CDR2 SYGVKD come from the germline V gene. CDR3 amino acids: CAISDNAQGVYF. The CDR3, as DNA: TGTGCCATCAGTGATAACGCGCAGGGGGTGTACTTC.

V gene TRBV11-1 combines with J gene TRBJ2-2; no reliable D call. Germline-derived CDR1 and CDR2 are SGHAT and FQDESV (reference sequence). The CDR3 consists of 15 residues. Deletions cut 0 bases from V and 5 bases from J, with 10 bases between. As DNA, the CDR3 is TGTGCCAGCAGCTTAGCGGAGACAAGGACCGGGGAGCTGTTTTTT. Translating it yields CASSLAETRTGELFF.

The rearrangement joins TRBV4-1 to TRBJ1-2, with D uncertain. The CDR3 consists of 11 residues. V lost 1 base and J lost 4, with 1 base in between. The germline CDR1 and CDR2 sequences are MGHRA and YSYEKL. CDR3 in amino acids: CASSQGYGYTF. In DNA, the CDR3 is TGCGCCAGCAGCCAAGGCTATGGCTACACCTTC.